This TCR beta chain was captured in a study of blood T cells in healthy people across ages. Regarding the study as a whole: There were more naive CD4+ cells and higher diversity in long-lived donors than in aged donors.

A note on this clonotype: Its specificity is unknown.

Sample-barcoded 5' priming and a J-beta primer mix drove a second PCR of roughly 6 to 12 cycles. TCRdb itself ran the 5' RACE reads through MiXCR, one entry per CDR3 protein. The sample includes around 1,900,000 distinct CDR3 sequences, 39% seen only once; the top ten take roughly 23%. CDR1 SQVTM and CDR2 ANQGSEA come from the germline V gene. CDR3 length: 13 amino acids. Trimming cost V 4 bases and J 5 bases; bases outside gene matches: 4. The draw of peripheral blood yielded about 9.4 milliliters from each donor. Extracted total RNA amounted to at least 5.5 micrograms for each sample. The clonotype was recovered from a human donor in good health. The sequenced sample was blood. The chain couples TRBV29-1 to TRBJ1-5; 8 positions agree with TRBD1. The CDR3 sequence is CSVVETGDQPQHF. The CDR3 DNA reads TGCAGCGTTGTGGAGACAGGGGATCAGCCCCAGCATTTT.